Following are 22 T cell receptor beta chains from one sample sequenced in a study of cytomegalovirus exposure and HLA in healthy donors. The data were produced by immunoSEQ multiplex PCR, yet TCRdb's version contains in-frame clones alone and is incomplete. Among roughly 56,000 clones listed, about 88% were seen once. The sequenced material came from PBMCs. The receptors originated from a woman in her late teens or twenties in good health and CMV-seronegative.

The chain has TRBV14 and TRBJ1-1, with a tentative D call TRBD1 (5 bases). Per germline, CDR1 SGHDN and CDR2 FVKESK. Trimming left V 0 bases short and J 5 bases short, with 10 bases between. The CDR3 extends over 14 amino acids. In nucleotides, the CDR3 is TGTGCCAGCAGCCAAGAAAGTCGGGGGACTGAAGCTTTCTTT. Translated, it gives CASSQESRGTEAFF.

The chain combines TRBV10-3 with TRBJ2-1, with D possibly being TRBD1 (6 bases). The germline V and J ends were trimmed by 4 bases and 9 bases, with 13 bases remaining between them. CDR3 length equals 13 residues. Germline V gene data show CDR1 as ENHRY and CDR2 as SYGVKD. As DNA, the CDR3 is TGTGCCATCAGTGGGACACTAGGGGGTGAGCAGTTCTTC. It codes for CAISGTLGGEQFF.

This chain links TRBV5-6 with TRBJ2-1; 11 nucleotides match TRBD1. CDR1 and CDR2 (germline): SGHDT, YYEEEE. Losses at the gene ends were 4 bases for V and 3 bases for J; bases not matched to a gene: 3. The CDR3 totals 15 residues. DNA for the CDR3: TGTGCCAGCAGCGCGGGACAGGGGGGCTACAATGAGCAGTTCTTC. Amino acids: CASSAGQGGYNEQFF.

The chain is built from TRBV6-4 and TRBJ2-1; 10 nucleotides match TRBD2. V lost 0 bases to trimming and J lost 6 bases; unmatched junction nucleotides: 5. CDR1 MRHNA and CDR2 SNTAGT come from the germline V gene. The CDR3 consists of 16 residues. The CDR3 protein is CASSDSTSGESNEQFF. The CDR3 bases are TGTGCCAGCAGTGACTCTACTAGCGGGGAAAGCAATGAGCAGTTCTTC.

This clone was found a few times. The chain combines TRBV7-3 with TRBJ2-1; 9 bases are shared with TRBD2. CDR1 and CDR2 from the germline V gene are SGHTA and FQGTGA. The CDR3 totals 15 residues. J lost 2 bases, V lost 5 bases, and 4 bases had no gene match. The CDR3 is CASSPTSGTYNEQFF. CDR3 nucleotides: TGTGCCAGCAGCCCGACTAGCGGAACCTACAATGAGCAGTTCTTC.

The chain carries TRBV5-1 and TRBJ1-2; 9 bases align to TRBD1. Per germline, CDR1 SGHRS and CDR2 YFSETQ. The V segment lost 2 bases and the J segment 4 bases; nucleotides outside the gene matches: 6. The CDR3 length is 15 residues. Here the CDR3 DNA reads TGCGCCAGCAGCTTAGGACAGGGGAGAGGCTATGGCTACACCTTC. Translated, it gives CASSLGQGRGYGYTF. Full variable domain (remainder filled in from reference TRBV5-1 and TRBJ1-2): KAGVTQTPRYLIKTRGQQVTLSCSPISGHRSVSWYQQTPGQGLQFLFEYFSETQRNKGNFPGRFSGRQFSNSRSEMNVSTLELGDSALYLCASSLGQGRGYGYTFGSGTRLTVV.

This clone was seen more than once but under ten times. The CDR3 region is CASSSTGTGGSGYTF. The CDR3 DNA follows: TGTGCCAGCAGTTCCACCGGGACAGGGGGCAGTGGCTACACCTTC. This rearrangement joins TRBV2 to TRBJ1-2; 12 bases map to TRBD1. Germline CDR1 SNHLY, CDR2 FYNNEI. The length of the CDR3 is 15 residues. J gave up 7 bases and V 5 bases, and 8 bases lay outside the gene matches.

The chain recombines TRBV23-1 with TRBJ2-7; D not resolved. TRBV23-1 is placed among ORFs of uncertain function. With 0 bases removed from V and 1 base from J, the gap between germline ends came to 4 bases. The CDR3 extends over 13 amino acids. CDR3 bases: TGCGCCAGCAGTCAATCGGCATCCTACGAGCAGTACTTC. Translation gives CASSQSASYEQYF.

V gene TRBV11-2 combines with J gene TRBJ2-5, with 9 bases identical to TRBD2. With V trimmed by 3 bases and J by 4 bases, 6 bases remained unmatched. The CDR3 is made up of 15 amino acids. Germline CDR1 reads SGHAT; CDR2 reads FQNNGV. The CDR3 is CASSFRTSVGETQYF. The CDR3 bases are TGTGCCAGCAGCTTCCGGACTAGCGTTGGAGAGACCCAGTACTTC.

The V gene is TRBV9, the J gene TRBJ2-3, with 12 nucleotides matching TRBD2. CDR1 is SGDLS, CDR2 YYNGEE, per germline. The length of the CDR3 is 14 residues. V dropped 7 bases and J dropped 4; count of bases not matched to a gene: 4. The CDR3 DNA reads TGTGCCAGCGGGACTAGCGGGCCCCCAGATACGCAGTATTTT. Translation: CASGTSGPPDTQYF. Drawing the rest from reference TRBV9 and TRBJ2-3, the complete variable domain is DSGVTQTPKHLITATGQRVTLRCSPRSGDLSVYWYQQSLDQGLQFLIQYYNGEERAKGNILERFSAQQFPDLHSELNLSSLELGDSALYFCASGTSGPPDTQYFGPGTRLTVL.

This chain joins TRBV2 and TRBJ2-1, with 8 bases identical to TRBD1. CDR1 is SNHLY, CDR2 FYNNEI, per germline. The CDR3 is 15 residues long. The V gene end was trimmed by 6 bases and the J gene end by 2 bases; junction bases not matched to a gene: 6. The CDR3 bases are TGTGCCAGCAGAGCGGACAGGGTGACCTACAATGAGCAGTTCTTC. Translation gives CASRADRVTYNEQFF. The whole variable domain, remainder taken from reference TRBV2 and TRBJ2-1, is EPEVTQTPSHQVTQMGQEVILRCVPISNHLYFYWYRQILGQKVEFLVSFYNNEISEKSEIFDDQFSVERPDGSNFTLKIRSTKLEDSAMYFCASRADRVTYNEQFFGPGTRLTVL.

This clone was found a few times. In DNA form, the CDR3 reads TGCGCCAGCAGCCAATTCTTAGCGGGAAAGGCCTACGAGCAGTACTTC. It codes for CASSQFLAGKAYEQYF. The rearrangement links TRBV4-1 to TRBJ2-7, with 8 bases lining up with TRBD2. The CDR3 extends over 16 amino acids. V trimming: 2 bases; J trimming: 2 bases; junction bases outside the gene matches: 8. The germline gives CDR1 MGHRA, CDR2 YSYEKL.

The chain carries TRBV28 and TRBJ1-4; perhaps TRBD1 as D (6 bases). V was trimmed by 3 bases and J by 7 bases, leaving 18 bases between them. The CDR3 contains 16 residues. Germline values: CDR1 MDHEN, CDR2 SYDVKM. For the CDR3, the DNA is TGTGCCAGCAGTTTCCCCGGCGGGGGCGAGGGTGAAAAACTGTTTTTT. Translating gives CASSFPGGGEGEKLFF.

CDR3 residues: CASSLGLAADEQFF. The CDR3 bases are TGCGCCAGCAGCTTGGGACTAGCGGCGGATGAGCAGTTCTTC. This sequence joins TRBV5-1 and TRBJ2-1, with TRBD2 identical over 9 bases. CDR3 size: 14 residues. Trimming at V came to 0 bases and at J to 8 bases, leaving 3 bases not matched to a gene. CDR1 and CDR2 from the germline V gene are SGHRS and YFSETQ. Supplemented by reference TRBV5-1 and TRBJ2-1, the full variable domain reads KAGVTQTPRYLIKTRGQQVTLSCSPISGHRSVSWYQQTPGQGLQFLFEYFSETQRNKGNFPGRFSGRQFSNSRSEMNVSTLELGDSALYLCASSLGLAADEQFFGPGTRLTVL.

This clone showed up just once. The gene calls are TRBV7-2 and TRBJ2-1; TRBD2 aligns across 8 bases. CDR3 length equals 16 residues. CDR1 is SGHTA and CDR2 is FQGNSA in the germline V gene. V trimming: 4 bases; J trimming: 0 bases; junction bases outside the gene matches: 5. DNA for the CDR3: TGTGCCAGCAGCTCTGTAGCGGGGAGCTCCTACAATGAGCAGTTCTTC. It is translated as CASSSVAGSSYNEQFF.

CDR3 bases: TGTGCCAGCAGCGTAGTCGTGGGGTGGAGGGGACCTACCATCACCGGGGAGCTGTTTTTT. Protein: CASSVVVGWRGPTITGELFF. The chain carries TRBV9 and TRBJ2-2, with a possible D match to TRBD2 (6 bases). From germline, CDR1 is SGDLS and CDR2 YYNGEE. Trimming took off 0 bases at V and 4 bases at J, with 25 bases between the two ends. The CDR3 contains 20 residues.

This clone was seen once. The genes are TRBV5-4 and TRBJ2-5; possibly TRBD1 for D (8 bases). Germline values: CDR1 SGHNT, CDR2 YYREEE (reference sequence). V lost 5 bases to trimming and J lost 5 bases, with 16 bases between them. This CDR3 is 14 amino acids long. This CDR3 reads CASRSAQGGETQYF. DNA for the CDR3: TGTGCCAGCAGGTCCGCACAGGGGGGGGAGACCCAGTACTTC.

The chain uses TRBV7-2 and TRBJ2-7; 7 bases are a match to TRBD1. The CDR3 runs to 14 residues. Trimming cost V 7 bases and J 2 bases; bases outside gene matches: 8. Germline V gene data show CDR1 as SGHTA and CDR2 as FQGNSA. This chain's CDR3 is CASNLKTGAYEQYF. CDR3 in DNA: TGTGCCAGCAACCTAAAAACAGGGGCCTACGAGCAGTACTTC.

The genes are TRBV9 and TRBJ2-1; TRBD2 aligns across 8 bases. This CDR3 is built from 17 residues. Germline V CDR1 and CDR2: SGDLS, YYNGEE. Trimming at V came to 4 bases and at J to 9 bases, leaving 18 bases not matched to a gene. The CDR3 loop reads CASSTRTSNPPFGEQFF. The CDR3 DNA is TGTGCCAGCAGCACCCGGACTAGCAATCCTCCATTCGGTGAGCAGTTCTTC. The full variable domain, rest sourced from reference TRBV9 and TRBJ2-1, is DSGVTQTPKHLITATGQRVTLRCSPRSGDLSVYWYQQSLDQGLQFLIQYYNGEERAKGNILERFSAQQFPDLHSELNLSSLELGDSALYFCASSTRTSNPPFGEQFFGPGTRLTVL.

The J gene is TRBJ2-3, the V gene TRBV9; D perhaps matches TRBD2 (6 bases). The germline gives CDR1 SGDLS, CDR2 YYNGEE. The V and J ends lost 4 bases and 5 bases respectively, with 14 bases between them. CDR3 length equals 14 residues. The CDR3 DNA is TGTGCCAGCAGCCAGGGACCCGGGGGAGATACGCAGTATTTT. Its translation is CASSQGPGGDTQYF.

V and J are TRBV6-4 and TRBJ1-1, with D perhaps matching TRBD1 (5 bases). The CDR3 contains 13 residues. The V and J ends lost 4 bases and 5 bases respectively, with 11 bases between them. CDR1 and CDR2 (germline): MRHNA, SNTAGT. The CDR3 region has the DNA TGTGCCAGCAGTGTCGGGGAGGGGACTGAAGCTTTCTTT. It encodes CASSVGEGTEAFF.

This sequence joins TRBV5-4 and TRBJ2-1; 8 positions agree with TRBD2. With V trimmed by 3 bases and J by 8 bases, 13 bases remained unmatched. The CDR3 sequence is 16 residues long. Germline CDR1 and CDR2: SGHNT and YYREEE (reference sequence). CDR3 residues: CASSSTLGGAGDEQFF. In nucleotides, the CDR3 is TGTGCCAGCAGCTCTACCCTCGGGGGGGCCGGGGATGAGCAGTTCTTC.